This TCR beta chain was found in a study of T cells in Graves' hyperthyroidism and ophthalmopathy. Trimming pared 7 bases from V and 8 bases from J, leaving 17 bases between. This CDR3 region has 13 residues. Researchers took RNA transcripts and amplified the TCR beta CDR3 regions from them. The HTBI primer set was used in a first-round RT-PCR of the TCR CDR3. TCRdb used MiXCR to reprocess the multiplex PCR reads, holding one entry per CDR3 protein. The sample holds 300,000 to 450,000 distinct CDR3 sequences, around 15% seen once. Used for diagnoses were clinical symptoms, serum thyroxine and TRAb, thyroid ultrasound and orbital computed tomography. This clonotype was counted many times.

Sequencing was carried out using blood. The TCR sequence derives from a woman in her thirties with Graves' ophthalmopathy. This rearrangement joins TRBV12-3 or TRBV12-4 to TRBJ1-2; no firm D call. The chain's CDR3 is CASTEDIDRGYTF. The CDR3 region has the DNA TGTGCCAGCACCGAGGATATCGATCGGGGCTACACCTTC.